Listed here are 32 T cell receptor beta chains from one sample, sequenced in a study of shared clonotypes between healthy human individuals. Assay used: immunoSEQ multiplex PCR; TCRdb lists only in-frame clones, some missing. The data contain 2 million or so clones, about 95% of them seen just once; the ten biggest clones take up 0.85% to 1.2%. Selected positively for CCR7 and CD45RO-negative, naive CD8 cells excluded terminally differentiated effector memory CD45RA+ cells. Source material: naive CD8+ T cells sorted from blood. These receptors all come from a man between 18 and 29 years old in good health.

This sequence joins TRBV29-1 and TRBJ2-2; 7 nucleotides match TRBD1. The CDR3 covers 14 residues. The V gene's germline CDR1 is SQVTM and CDR2 ANQGSEA. CDR3 residues: CSFRGRGSTGELFF. CDR3 in DNA: TGCAGTTTTAGGGGGCGCGGCAGCACCGGGGAGCTGTTTTTT.

This sequence joins TRBV30 and TRBJ1-2; possibly TRBD1 for D (5 bases). The germline V and J ends were trimmed by 3 bases and 8 bases, with 19 bases remaining between them. The CDR3 is 14 residues long. Germline CDR1 reads GTSNPN; CDR2 reads SVGIG (reference sequence). The CDR3 region is CAWRETMGVGGYTF. As DNA, the CDR3 is TGTGCCTGGAGGGAAACCATGGGGGTTGGCGGCTACACCTTC.

The chain couples TRBV28 to TRBJ2-3; TRBD2 aligns across 16 bases. CDR1 is MDHEN, CDR2 SYDVKM, per germline. This CDR3 contains 19 residues. With 7 bases clipped from V and 3 bases from J, the junction kept 13 bases outside the gene matches. The CDR3 DNA is TGTGCCAGCACTTTTATTGGGACTAGCGGGGGGGCCGTAACAGATACGCAGTATTTT. It is translated as CASTFIGTSGGAVTDTQYF.

This clone was seen a single time. CDR3 residues: CASSRQTGGEDYEQYF. The CDR3 bases are TGTGCCAGCAGCCGACAGACAGGGGGAGAGGACTACGAGCAGTACTTC. The chain is built from TRBV7-9 and TRBJ2-7; 9 positions match TRBD1. The CDR3 loop spans 16 amino acids. V dropped 5 bases and J dropped 3; count of bases not matched to a gene: 11. CDR1 is SEHNR and CDR2 is FQNEAQ in the germline V gene (reference sequence).

The genes are TRBV4-1 and TRBJ2-3, with TRBD2 matching over 12 bases. V lost 3 bases, J lost 2 bases, and 12 bases stayed unmatched. CDR1 and CDR2 from the germline V gene are MGHRA and YSYEKL. The CDR3 extends over 19 amino acids. CDR3 loop: CASSQASGGALLVTDTQYF. The DNA for the CDR3 is TGCGCCAGCAGCCAGGCTAGCGGGGGGGCCTTATTGGTCACAGATACGCAGTATTTT.

The chain joins TRBV19 to TRBJ1-1; D gene uncertain. The CDR3 sequence is 11 residues long. Trimming pared 10 bases from V and 6 bases from J, leaving 12 bases between. From germline, CDR1 is LNHDA and CDR2 SQIVND (reference sequence). The CDR3 DNA reads as TGTGCCATCCCGAGCGGCGCTGAAGCTTTCTTT. Translating it yields CAIPSGAEAFF.

This clone was observed a few times. Other nucleotide sequences from this sample produce the same CDR3. The chain has TRBV27 and TRBJ2-2; no clear D. The V end was cut by 1 base, the J end by 5 bases, with 5 bases between. Per germline, CDR1 MNHEY and CDR2 SMNVEV (reference sequence). The CDR3 loop spans 13 amino acids. The CDR3 sequence is CASSLWGTGELFF. In DNA, the CDR3 is TGTGCCAGCAGTTTATGGGGAACCGGGGAGCTGTTTTTT.

The chain employs TRBV6-5 and TRBJ2-1; no clear D. Germline V lookup: CDR1 MNHEY, CDR2 SVGAGI. Trimming removed 6 bases at V and 8 bases at J, with 17 bases between. The CDR3 covers 14 residues. The CDR3 reads CASSPEIPSYEQFF. CDR3 nucleotides: TGTGCCAGCAGCCCTGAGATTCCTTCCTATGAGCAGTTCTTC.

The chain has TRBV28 and TRBJ1-1; D is possibly TRBD1 (6 bases). This CDR3 region has 16 residues. Trimming took off 2 bases at V and 0 bases at J, with 13 bases between the two ends. Germline CDR1 is MDHEN and CDR2 is SYDVKM. The CDR3 coding sequence is TGTGCCAGCAGTTTAAGGGCAGGGGCCATGAACACTGAAGCTTTCTTT. It encodes CASSLRAGAMNTEAFF. The whole variable domain, remainder taken from reference TRBV28 and TRBJ1-1, is DVKVTQSSRYLVKRTGEKVFLECVQDMDHENMFWYRQDPGLGLRLIYFSYDVKMKEKGDIPEGYSVSREKKERFSLILESASTNQTSMYLCASSLRAGAMNTEAFFGQGTRLTVV.

This clone has a single count. The chain combines TRBV27 with TRBJ1-2; 7 nucleotides agree with TRBD1. The CDR3 has 13 amino acids. In germline, CDR1 is MNHEY, CDR2 SMNVEV (reference sequence). With V trimmed by 4 bases and J by 8 bases, 7 bases remained unmatched. This chain's CDR3 is CASSWERGQGYTF. The CDR3 bases are TGTGCCAGCAGTTGGGAGAGGGGGCAAGGCTACACCTTC.

The V call is TRBV10-2, the J call TRBJ2-4, with TRBD1 matching 7 bases. The germline V gene has CDR1 WSHSY and CDR2 SAAADI. The CDR3 contains 15 residues. J gave up 0 bases and V 10 bases, and 9 bases lay outside the gene matches. CDR3 sequence reads: CATQGVPIAKNIQYF. The CDR3 nucleotides read TGCGCCACCCAGGGGGTACCTATAGCCAAAAACATTCAGTACTTC.

This CDR3 is CASSLEATTYEQYF. The CDR3 DNA follows: TGTGCCAGCAGCTTAGAGGCCACGACCTACGAGCAGTACTTC. The J gene is TRBJ2-7, the V gene TRBV7-6; D remains ambiguous. Per the germline V gene, CDR1 is SGHVS and CDR2 is FNYEAQ. The CDR3 spans 14 residues. Between the trimmed V and J ends, which lost 1 base and 2 bases, there was a span of 9 bases. The variable domain in full, completed from reference TRBV7-6 and TRBJ2-7, reads GAGVSQSPRYKVTKRGQDVALRCDPISGHVSLYWYRQALGQGPEFLTYFNYEAQQDKSGLPNDRFSAERPEGSISTLTIQRTEQRDSAMYRCASSLEATTYEQYFGPGTRLTVT.

The rearrangement links TRBV7-9 to TRBJ1-2; D is unresolved. The CDR3 runs to 12 residues. CDR1 and CDR2 from the germline V gene are SEHNR and FQNEAQ (reference sequence). With 5 bases removed from V and 4 bases from J, the gap between germline ends came to 8 bases. CDR3 DNA sequence: TGTGCCAGCAGCCCCGCGCCCTATGGCTACACCTTC. Translated, it gives CASSPAPYGYTF.

The genes are TRBV6-1 and TRBJ2-7, with D unresolved. This CDR3 has 17 amino acids. V was clipped by 2 bases and J by 4 bases, with 21 bases between them. Germline CDR1 and CDR2: MNHNS and SASEGT. The CDR3: CASSELPGMGLKYEQYF. The CDR3 DNA reads TGTGCCAGCAGTGAACTACCTGGGATGGGCCTCAAGTACGAGCAGTACTTC.

This clone occurred once. V gene TRBV7-9 combines with J gene TRBJ2-6; D not resolved. V lost 0 bases and J lost 0, with 6 bases in between. The CDR3 sequence is 16 residues long. The germline V gene has CDR1 SEHNR and CDR2 FQNEAQ (reference sequence). Here the CDR3 DNA reads TGTGCCAGCAGCTTAGCCCCGAGCTCTGGGGCCAACGTCCTGACTTTC. This translates into CASSLAPSSGANVLTF.

The V and J genes are TRBV5-1 and TRBJ2-7; 12 bases line up with TRBD1. Germline CDR1 is SGHRS and CDR2 is YFSETQ. The CDR3 loop spans 17 amino acids. Germline trimming cut 3 bases from V and 4 bases from J; bases unmatched to any gene: 11. The CDR3 sequence is CASSYRDRGRGDYEQYF. Here the CDR3 DNA reads TGCGCCAGCAGCTACCGGGACAGGGGGCGCGGGGATTACGAGCAGTACTTC.

This chain links TRBV5-6 with TRBJ2-5; 7 bases agree with TRBD1. Per the germline V gene, CDR1 is SGHDT and CDR2 is YYEEEE. With V trimmed by 0 bases and J by 2 bases, 4 bases remained unmatched. This CDR3 is built from 15 residues. The CDR3 DNA follows: TGTGCCAGCAGCTTGGACTGGACAGGTCAAGAGACCCAGTACTTC. It translates to CASSLDWTGQETQYF.

V gene TRBV11-2 combines with J gene TRBJ1-1, with D maybe TRBD1 (5 bases). V lost 4 bases to trimming and J lost 3 bases, with 9 bases between them. CDR3 length: 13 residues. CDR1 SGHAT and CDR2 FQNNGV come from the germline V gene. CDR3 nucleotides: TGTGCCAGCAGCTCACCAGGGCACACTGAAGCTTTCTTT. Amino acid sequence: CASSSPGHTEAFF.

This chain connects TRBV10-3 to TRBJ2-5; D might be TRBD2 (6 bases). Germline CDR1 and CDR2: ENHRY and SYGVKD. Trimming removed 5 bases at V and 1 base at J, with 8 bases between. CDR3 length equals 13 residues. The CDR3 sequence: CAISRDFQETQYF. DNA of the CDR3: TGTGCCATCAGTCGGGACTTCCAAGAGACCCAGTACTTC.

In regard to this clone: Other DNA sequences from this sample encode an identical CDR3 as well. The chain uses TRBV6-5 and TRBJ2-1, with 9 bases aligning to TRBD1. CDR1 and CDR2 from the germline V gene are MNHEY and SVGAGI. This CDR3 comprises 13 residues. Trimming at V came to 3 bases and at J to 10 bases, leaving 4 bases not matched to a gene. The CDR3 sequence: CASSYGTGYEQFF. Written as DNA, the CDR3 is TGTGCCAGCAGTTATGGGACAGGGTACGAGCAGTTCTTC.

The chain is built from TRBV10-1 and TRBJ2-1, with a possible D match to TRBD1 (6 bases). Germline CDR1 reads WNHNN; CDR2 reads SYGVQD (reference sequence). The CDR3 is 14 amino acids. With 1 base removed from V and 8 bases from J, the gap between germline ends came to 12 bases. The CDR3 nucleotides are TGCGCCAGCAGTGAGTTTGGGGGCCGGTATGAGCAGTTCTTC. This sequence encodes CASSEFGGRYEQFF.

This sequence joins TRBV29-1 and TRBJ1-4; tentative D call: TRBD1 (6 bases). The V gene lost 8 bases and the J gene lost 8 bases, with 18 bases spanning the gap. CDR1 is SQVTM and CDR2 is ANQGSEA in the germline V gene. This CDR3 region has 13 residues. CDR3 region: CSFLGGPSEKLFF. The DNA of the CDR3 is TGCAGCTTCCTGGGGGGGCCGTCGGAAAAACTGTTTTTT. The complete variable domain, with remaining parts taken from reference TRBV29-1 and TRBJ1-4, reads SAVISQKPSRDICQRGTSLTIQCQVDSQVTMMFWYRQQPGQSLTLIATANQGSEATYESGFVIDKFPISRPNLTFSTLTVSNMSPEDSSIYLCSFLGGPSEKLFFGSGTQLSVL.

For the CDR3, the DNA is TGTGCAAGTCGCTTAGGTAGGACAGGGTCCCACACCGGGGAGCTGTTTTTT. Translation gives CASRLGRTGSHTGELFF. V and J are TRBV12-2 and TRBJ2-2; TRBD1, the table's D call, was not compared with the DNA. TRBV12-2 is marked as a pseudogene. The CDR3 covers 17 residues.

To note about this clone: Different DNA sequences within this sample yield the same CDR3. The chain couples TRBV4-1 to TRBJ2-7; D gene uncertain. CDR1 and CDR2 (germline): MGHRA, YSYEKL. The CDR3 is 13 amino acids. Trimming shortened V by 2 bases and J by 1 base, and 6 bases separated the two germline ends. The CDR3 is CASSQRLSYEQYF. Written as DNA, the CDR3 is TGCGCCAGCAGCCAAAGGCTTTCCTACGAGCAGTACTTC.

Comment on this clone: The sample carries other DNA sequences with the same CDR3. This chain connects TRBV5-1 to TRBJ2-7, with 9 bases fitting TRBD1. CDR1 is SGHRS and CDR2 is YFSETQ in the germline V gene. The CDR3 is 14 amino acids. V was clipped by 3 bases and J by 2 bases; unmatched bases: 3. The CDR3 coding sequence is TGCGCCAGCAGCTACGGACAGGGGACCTACGAGCAGTACTTC. Translated, it gives CASSYGQGTYEQYF.

The CDR3 loop is CAYPDRAPWGYTF. The CDR3, as DNA: TGTGCCTACCCGGACAGGGCTCCCTGGGGCTACACCTTC. The chain couples TRBV30 to TRBJ1-2; 8 positions match TRBD1. V lost 7 bases to trimming and J lost 8 bases; unmatched junction nucleotides: 12. CDR3 size: 13 residues. Germline CDR1 and CDR2: GTSNPN and SVGIG (reference sequence).

V gene TRBV7-9 combines with J gene TRBJ1-1; perhaps TRBD1 as D (6 bases). Trimming left V 1 base short and J 3 bases short, with 15 bases between. There are 16 residues in the CDR3. Germline CDR1 is SEHNR and CDR2 is FQNEAQ (reference sequence). CDR3 DNA sequence: TGTGCCAGCAGCTTAGAGCGGGGGCCCGGGGACACTGAAGCTTTCTTT. Residues: CASSLERGPGDTEAFF.

The V gene is TRBV2, the J gene TRBJ2-3; the match to TRBD2 covers 10 bases. With 7 bases clipped from V and 2 bases from J, the junction kept 3 bases outside the gene matches. Per germline, CDR1 SNHLY and CDR2 FYNNEI. The CDR3 spans 14 residues. DNA for the CDR3: TGTGCCAGCAAGGGACTAGCGAACACAGATACGCAGTATTTT. It encodes CASKGLANTDTQYF.

On this clone itself: The sample contains more than one DNA sequence encoding this CDR3. The chain carries TRBV6-5 and TRBJ2-1; 7 nucleotides align to TRBD1. The CDR3 contains 15 residues. J gave up 0 bases and V 5 bases, and 4 bases lay outside the gene matches. Germline values: CDR1 MNHEY, CDR2 SVGAGI. The CDR3 coding sequence is TGTGCCAGCAGTCCGACAGGGAGCTCCTACAATGAGCAGTTCTTC. Translation gives CASSPTGSSYNEQFF.

V gene TRBV11-3 combines with J gene TRBJ1-1, with 7 bases identical to TRBD1. Germline values: CDR1 SGHNT, CDR2 YENEEA. There are 14 residues in the CDR3. Unmatched junction bases numbered 7, after V lost 5 bases and J lost 4 bases. CDR3 in amino acids: CASSRRRGSTEAFF. DNA for the CDR3: TGTGCCAGCAGCCGCCGCAGGGGGAGCACTGAAGCTTTCTTT.

The chain joins TRBV27 to TRBJ2-3, with 8 bases lining up with TRBD2. The germline V gene has CDR1 MNHEY and CDR2 SMNVEV (reference sequence). This CDR3 spans 16 amino acids. V dropped 4 bases and J dropped 2; count of bases not matched to a gene: 8. Here the CDR3 reads CASSWGLVVDTDTQYF. For the CDR3, the DNA is TGTGCCAGCAGTTGGGGACTAGTTGTAGACACAGATACGCAGTATTTT.

This clone was seen more than once but under ten times. This chain connects TRBV27 to TRBJ1-5; D is unresolved. Germline CDR1 reads MNHEY; CDR2 reads SMNVEV (reference sequence). Deletions cut 3 bases from V and 7 bases from J, with 7 bases between. The CDR3 is 12 amino acids. Here the CDR3 DNA reads TGTGCCAGCAGTTTGGCCAACCAGCCCCAGCATTTT. Translation: CASSLANQPQHF.